Below, 24 T cell receptor beta chains from the same sample are listed, as sequenced in a study of shared clonotypes between healthy human individuals. Generated by immunoSEQ multiplex PCR, the TCRdb table keeps only in-frame clones and is missing some. The sample lists 110,000 or so clones; around two thirds were seen once. The sequenced sample was memory CD8+ T cells sorted from blood. Documented subset: CD45RO+ cells pooled with CCR7-negative TemRA cells. These receptors originate from a woman aged 25 to 39 in good health.

V and J are TRBV29-1 and TRBJ2-1; D is undetermined. Trimming cost V 4 bases and J 8 bases, with 6 bases left between them. CDR3 length: 10 amino acids. Germline V gene sequence: CDR1 SQVTM, CDR2 ANQGSEA. The CDR3 loop reads CSVVVYEQFF. The CDR3 nucleotides read TGCAGCGTTGTGGTGTATGAGCAGTTCTTC.

The gene calls are TRBV5-8 and TRBJ2-7; TRBD2 aligns across 7 bases. V lost 10 bases, J lost 6 bases, and 10 bases stayed unmatched. This CDR3 comprises 12 residues. Germline assignment: CDR1 SGHTS and CDR2 YDEGEE. The CDR3 is CASEGRASEQYF. CDR3 nucleotides: TGTGCCTCGGAGGGGAGGGCCAGCGAGCAGTACTTC.

J is TRBJ2-7 and V is TRBV2, with a weak D call TRBD2 (5 bases). The V end was cut by 3 bases, the J end by 1 base, with 16 bases between. The germline V gene encodes CDR1 SNHLY and CDR2 FYNNEI. CDR3 size: 16 residues. CDR3 residues: CASSDMRAEGSYEQYF. In nucleotides, the CDR3 is TGTGCCAGCAGTGATATGCGGGCCGAAGGATCCTACGAGCAGTACTTC. Looking up the rest from reference TRBV2 and TRBJ2-7 gives the full variable domain: EPEVTQTPSHQVTQMGQEVILRCVPISNHLYFYWYRQILGQKVEFLVSFYNNEISEKSEIFDDQFSVERPDGSNFTLKIRSTKLEDSAMYFCASSDMRAEGSYEQYFGPGTRLTVT.

The V call is TRBV7-3, the J call TRBJ2-3; 10 bases align to TRBD2. Per the germline V gene, CDR1 is SGHTA and CDR2 is FQGTGA. The CDR3 has 15 residues. V dropped 5 bases and J dropped 1; count of bases not matched to a gene: 3. CDR3 in amino acids: CASSAGLAGTDTQYF. CDR3 DNA sequence: TGTGCCAGCAGCGCTGGACTAGCGGGCACAGATACGCAGTATTTT.

Comments on this clone: Other DNA sequences in this sample translate to the same CDR3. The V and J genes are TRBV15 and TRBJ1-2; D gene unclear. CDR1 is LNHNV, CDR2 YYDKDF, per germline (reference sequence). The CDR3 length is 14 residues. Trimming took off 0 bases at V and 4 bases at J, with 9 bases between the two ends. Here the CDR3 reads CATSRDSGTYGYTF. For the CDR3, the DNA is TGTGCCACCAGCAGAGATTCGGGCACCTATGGCTACACCTTC.

This clone occurred many times. V and J are TRBV25-1 and TRBJ2-5; 10 positions agree with TRBD2. The trim removed 3 bases at V and 3 bases at J, leaving 7 bases unmatched. Germline V lookup: CDR1 MGHDK, CDR2 SYGVNS. This CDR3 is built from 16 residues. As DNA, the CDR3 is TGTGCCAGCAGTGATACCGGGACTAGCGAGAAAGAGACCCAGTACTTC. This gives the protein CASSDTGTSEKETQYF.

The chain combines TRBV9 with TRBJ2-5, with a tentative D call TRBD2 (5 bases). Germline CDR1 SGDLS, CDR2 YYNGEE. V gave up 0 bases and J gave up 2 bases, with 11 bases separating them. The CDR3 length is 15 residues. CDR3 coding DNA: TGTGCCAGCAGCGTAGCTCTAGCAACTCAAGAGACCCAGTACTTC. Amino acid sequence: CASSVALATQETQYF.

CDR3 loop: CASSRARGGLEGYEQYF. The CDR3 DNA follows: TGTGCCAGCAGCAGAGCTAGAGGGGGACTAGAGGGCTACGAGCAGTACTTC. V usage is TRBV7-2 and J usage is TRBJ2-5; 8 positions agree with TRBD2. The better agreement between TRBJ2-7 and the DNA end casts doubt on the J call. There are 17 residues in the CDR3. CDR1 is SGHTA, CDR2 FQGNSA, per germline.

This chain connects TRBV28 to TRBJ2-7; D remains unclear. Germline-derived CDR1 and CDR2 are MDHEN and SYDVKM. This CDR3 is 14 amino acids long. V was clipped by 9 bases and J by 1 base, with 16 bases between them. The CDR3: CASTTPGSSYEQYF. In DNA, the CDR3 is TGTGCCAGTACTACACCGGGTTCTTCCTACGAGCAGTACTTC.

V gene TRBV7-2 combines with J gene TRBJ2-7; TRBD1 might be the D (5 bases). V dropped 5 bases and J dropped 3 bases, with 11 bases sitting between them. Germline CDR1 is SGHTA and CDR2 is FQGNSA. There are 13 residues in the CDR3. CDR3 in DNA: TGTGCCAGCAGCCTGCAGGGTGGCTACGAGCAGTACTTC. Amino acids: CASSLQGGYEQYF.

This rearrangement joins TRBV10-3 to TRBJ2-7; D is unresolved. V was cut by 4 bases and J by 5 bases, with 9 bases left in between. The germline gives CDR1 ENHRY, CDR2 SYGVKD. The CDR3 is 12 residues long. The CDR3 reads CAISGGVHEQYF. The CDR3 region has the DNA TGTGCCATCAGTGGTGGGGTCCACGAGCAGTACTTC.

V gene TRBV25-1 combines with J gene TRBJ1-4, with D unresolved. Deletions cut 3 bases from V and 7 bases from J, with 18 bases between. CDR1 is MGHDK and CDR2 is SYGVNS in the germline V gene. The CDR3 runs 16 residues. CDR3 nucleotide sequence: TGTGCCAGCAGTGACGTAGGGCGAGGGCTTAGTGAAAAACTGTTTTTT. The encoded protein is CASSDVGRGLSEKLFF.

In the case of this clone: Within the sample, other DNA sequences also encode this same CDR3. The V call is TRBV6-5, the J call TRBJ2-5; D possibly corresponds to TRBD2 (5 bases). V gave up 0 bases and J gave up 1 base, with 9 bases separating them. This CDR3 is 15 amino acids long. Germline V CDR1 and CDR2: MNHEY, SVGAGI. The CDR3 sequence is CASSYSERPQETQYF. CDR3 nucleotides: TGTGCCAGCAGTTACTCTGAGCGGCCCCAAGAGACCCAGTACTTC.

In this sample, this clone turned up once. V and J are TRBV4-1 and TRBJ2-1; maybe TRBD2 (6 bases). Germline V CDR1 and CDR2: MGHRA, YSYEKL. The V and J ends lost 2 bases and 2 bases respectively, with 10 bases between them. The length of the CDR3 is 15 residues. The CDR3 coding sequence is TGCGCCAGCAGCCAACCGGGACTTGCCTACAATGAGCAGTTCTTC. Protein sequence: CASSQPGLAYNEQFF.

This clone was counted between two and nine times. The chain combines TRBV28 with TRBJ2-1; 7 bases map to TRBD2. Germline CDR1 reads MDHEN; CDR2 reads SYDVKM. V was clipped by 2 bases and J by 2 bases; unmatched bases: 6. The CDR3 extends over 16 amino acids. In nucleotides, the CDR3 is TGTGCCAGCAGTTTAGGTGCGGGAGCGCCCTACAATGAGCAGTTCTTC. Amino acid sequence: CASSLGAGAPYNEQFF. Supplemented by reference TRBV28 and TRBJ2-1, the full variable domain reads DVKVTQSSRYLVKRTGEKVFLECVQDMDHENMFWYRQDPGLGLRLIYFSYDVKMKEKGDIPEGYSVSREKKERFSLILESASTNQTSMYLCASSLGAGAPYNEQFFGPGTRLTVL.

The chain combines TRBV5-1 with TRBJ2-7; D not resolved. The V gene lost 4 bases and the J gene lost 5 bases, with 13 bases spanning the gap. The CDR3 length is 13 residues. CDR1 and CDR2 from the germline V gene are SGHRS and YFSETQ. Here the CDR3 reads CASSPTSDDEQYF. For the CDR3, the DNA is TGCGCCAGCAGCCCTACTTCAGACGACGAGCAGTACTTC.

The chain recombines TRBV6-6 with TRBJ1-5, with 7 nucleotides matching TRBD1. There are 14 residues in the CDR3. Trimming took 5 bases from V and 0 from J; bases not matched to a gene: 1. Germline CDR1 reads MNHNY; CDR2 reads SVGAGI (reference sequence). CDR3 residues: CASSRDSSNQPQHF. The CDR3 nucleotides are TGTGCCAGCAGTCGGGACAGTAGCAATCAGCCCCAGCATTTT.

Here the CDR3 DNA reads TGTGCCAGCAGCGAACGGGACATTTACACCGGGGAGCTGTTTTTT. Translation: CASSERDIYTGELFF. The chain employs TRBV7-9 and TRBJ2-2, with a tentative D call TRBD1 (6 bases). Germline CDR1 and CDR2: SEHNR and FQNEAQ (reference sequence). This CDR3 has 15 amino acids. V was clipped by 5 bases and J by 3 bases, with 13 bases between them.

The rearrangement joins TRBV15 to TRBJ2-7; no firm D call. V gave up 3 bases and J gave up 0 bases, with 9 bases separating them. Germline CDR1 and CDR2: LNHNV and YYDKDF (reference sequence). The CDR3 covers 14 residues. The DNA for the CDR3 is TGTGCCACCAGCAGTACGCCGAGCTCCTACGAGCAGTACTTC. Protein sequence: CATSSTPSSYEQYF.

The J gene is TRBJ1-2, the V gene TRBV6-5; D perhaps matches TRBD1 (5 bases). This CDR3 region has 14 residues. The germline V gene has CDR1 MNHEY and CDR2 SVGAGI. V lost 6 bases and J 6 bases, leaving 17 bases between the germline ends. DNA of the CDR3: TGTGCCAGCAGGAACACAGGACGAGTAGATGGCTACACCTTC. Encoded protein: CASRNTGRVDGYTF.

The rearrangement joins TRBV7-2 to TRBJ1-5; D unclear. The CDR3 spans 15 residues. In germline, CDR1 is SGHTA, CDR2 FQGNSA. Trimming took off 1 base at V and 0 bases at J, with 7 bases between the two ends. CDR3 DNA sequence: TGTGCCAGCAGCTTAGTGCTGAATAGCAATCAGCCCCAGCATTTT. The encoded protein is CASSLVLNSNQPQHF. Full variable domain (outside the CDR3, taken from reference TRBV7-2 and TRBJ1-5): GAGVSQSPSNKVTEKGKDVELRCDPISGHTALYWYRQSLGQGLEFLIYFQGNSAPDKSGLPSDRFSAERTGGSVSTLTIQRTQQEDSAVYLCASSLVLNSNQPQHFGDGTRLSIL.

This clone has at least ten counts. The chain has TRBV7-3 and TRBJ2-2; 16 nucleotides line up with TRBD2. Germline V gene lookup returns CDR1 SGHTA and CDR2 FQGTGA. This CDR3 has 17 residues. V was clipped by 5 bases and J by 7 bases; unmatched bases: 7. The CDR3 reads CASSVGLAGGPGGELFF. CDR3 in DNA: TGTGCCAGCAGCGTGGGACTAGCGGGAGGGCCCGGCGGGGAGCTGTTTTTT.

The chain links TRBV7-8 to TRBJ2-1, with D possibly being TRBD1 (6 bases). The CDR3 runs to 16 residues. The V and J ends lost 0 bases and 2 bases respectively, with 11 bases between them. Germline V gene data show CDR1 as SGHVS and CDR2 as FQNEAQ. The CDR3 nucleotides are TGTGCCAGCAGCTTAGCGAGGGGACACGCCTACAATGAGCAGTTCTTC. Amino acids: CASSLARGHAYNEQFF.

On this clone itself: Different DNA sequences within this sample yield the same CDR3. The rearrangement links TRBV9 to TRBJ2-3; possible D gene TRBD2, 7 bases. Trimming took off 0 bases at V and 6 bases at J, with 11 bases between the two ends. Germline V gene lookup returns CDR1 SGDLS and CDR2 YYNGEE. The CDR3 runs 14 residues. This CDR3 reads CASSVGGGSDTQYF. For the CDR3, the DNA is TGTGCCAGCAGCGTAGGCGGGGGCTCGGATACGCAGTATTTT.